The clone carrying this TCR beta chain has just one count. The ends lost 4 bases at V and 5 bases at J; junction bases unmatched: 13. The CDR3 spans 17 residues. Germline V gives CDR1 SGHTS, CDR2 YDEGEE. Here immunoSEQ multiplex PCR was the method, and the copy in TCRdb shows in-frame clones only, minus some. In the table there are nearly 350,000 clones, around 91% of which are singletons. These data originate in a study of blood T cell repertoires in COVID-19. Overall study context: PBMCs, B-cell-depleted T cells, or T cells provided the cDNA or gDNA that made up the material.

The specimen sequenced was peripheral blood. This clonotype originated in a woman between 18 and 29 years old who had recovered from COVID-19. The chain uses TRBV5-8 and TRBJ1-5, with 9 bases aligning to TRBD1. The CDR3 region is CASSPSRNRGRYQPQHF. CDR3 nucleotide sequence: TGTGCCAGCAGCCCGTCCCGGAACAGGGGGCGGTATCAGCCCCAGCATTTT.